The text below deals with one T cell receptor beta chain. Other DNA sequences in this specimen translate into the identical CDR3. These data belong to a study of Ad26.COV2.S vaccination and SARS-CoV-2 variants. Treatment denoted: around 19 received Ad26.COV2.S at low or high dose, single or two shots; roughly five received placebo; per-sample allocation not given. Sampling took place 63 days after the first vaccine or placebo injection. V was shortened by 0 bases and J by 3 bases, with 5 bases between the two germline ends. The CDR3 runs 13 residues. From germline, CDR1 is MGHRA and CDR2 YSYEKL. Sequencing was performed with immunoSEQ multiplex PCR; in TCRdb, only in-frame clones are kept and a portion is missing. The data show around 340,000 clones, with more than 85% seen just once and approximately 5% held by the top ten.

The material was peripheral blood, obtained in a trial of Ad26.COV2.S vaccine versus placebo. The sequence was collected from a person between 18 and 60 years old who received the Ad26.COV2.S COVID-19 vaccine or a placebo. The rearrangement joins TRBV4-1 to TRBJ2-5; D is unresolved. The CDR3 DNA reads as TGCGCCAGCAGCCAAGATGGGGAAGAGACCCAGTACTTC. Protein sequence: CASSQDGEETQYF.